This entry describes one T cell receptor (beta chain). Method: immunoSEQ multiplex PCR; TCRdb's copy keeps in-frame clones and lacks some. The table includes over 80,000 clones, approximately 92% detected once. The sample originates from a study of T cell changes during pregnancy in multiple sclerosis. Trimming took off 8 bases at V and 1 base at J, with 14 bases between the two ends. CDR3 size: 15 residues. Germline-derived CDR1 and CDR2 are MGHRA and YSYEKL. The origin of this receptor is a female donor in good health, enrolled as a control in a pregnancy study. The V gene is TRBV4-1, the J gene TRBJ2-2, with D tentatively TRBD2 (6 bases). The sample here was peripheral blood, taken in the third trimester of pregnancy. The CDR3 DNA sequence: TGCGCCAGCTTTCCTAGCGTAAGGAACACCGGGGAGCTGTTTTTT. Translation gives CASFPSVRNTGELFF.